This T cell receptor beta chain derives from a study of T cells in Graves' hyperthyroidism and ophthalmopathy. As concerns this clonotype: What it recognizes is unknown.

The CDR3 is 18 residues long. Germline V gene lookup returns CDR1 SGDLS and CDR2 YYNGEE. The V and J ends lost 7 bases and 2 bases respectively, with 24 bases between them. Whole-study findings and limits: Progression to ophthalmopathy was predicted a median of approximately 6.4 months early. Among clonotypes expanded in thyroid above 0.001, most were also found in blood.

Uncontrolled infections, other autoimmune diseases, pregnancy or lactation led to exclusion of patients. From RNA transcripts, TCR beta CDR3 regions were amplified. In the first-round RT-PCR of the TCR CDR3, the HTBI primer set was used. TCRdb independently ran MiXCR on the multiplex PCR reads; one entry per CDR3 protein. The repertoire holds 500,000 to 600,000 distinct CDR3 sequences, with roughly 45% as singletons. The TCR sequence derives from an adult woman with Graves' disease, either hyperthyroidism or ophthalmopathy (not recorded which). V and J are TRBV9 and TRBJ2-2; D is possibly TRBD2 (6 bases). The specimen sequenced was peripheral blood or thyroid tissue (not recorded which). CDR3 sequence: CASSPPLSVGTNTGELFF. The CDR3 region has the DNA TGTGCCAGCTCACCACCGCTCTCTGTCGGGACTAACACCGGGGAGCTGTTTTTT.